The 9 T cell receptor beta chains reported below all come from one sample, sequenced in a study of T cells in Graves' hyperthyroidism and ophthalmopathy. Researchers took RNA transcripts and amplified the TCR beta CDR3 regions from them. First-round RT-PCR with HTBI primers amplified the TCR CDR3 region. TCRdb reprocessed the multiplex PCR reads via MiXCR and lists one record per CDR3 protein. Of about 720,000 distinct CDR3 sequences listed, less than 20% are singletons. Sample: blood. These receptors originate from a man between 18 and 35 years old with Graves' hyperthyroidism.

This clonotype was recorded at least ten times. CDR3 coding DNA: TGTGCCAGCAGTTTATTGCCGGACAGGGCCTCCTACGAGCAGTACTTC. It specifies CASSLLPDRASYEQYF. The gene calls are TRBV28 and TRBJ2-7; 8 bases are a match to TRBD1. Losses at the gene ends were 1 base for V and 0 bases for J; bases not matched to a gene: 5. This CDR3 has 16 amino acids. Per germline, CDR1 MDHEN and CDR2 SYDVKM.

Many counts were recorded for this clonotype. V gene TRBV27 combines with J gene TRBJ2-7; TRBD2 aligns across 8 bases. J lost 3 bases, V lost 5 bases, and 6 bases had no gene match. Germline values: CDR1 MNHEY, CDR2 SMNVEV (reference sequence). CDR3 length: 14 amino acids. This CDR3 is CASSRKRGSYEQYF. The CDR3 DNA is TGTGCCAGCAGTCGGAAGCGGGGGAGCTACGAGCAGTACTTC.

This clonotype was counted between two and nine times. The genes are TRBV7-3 and TRBJ2-3; D is uncertain. Germline V gene lookup returns CDR1 SGHTA and CDR2 FQGTGA. Deletions cut 0 bases from V and 12 bases from J, with 19 bases between. The CDR3 has 15 amino acids. The CDR3 protein is CASSLTPSVLEFQYF. DNA for the CDR3: TGTGCCAGCAGCTTAACCCCCTCAGTTTTGGAGTTTCAGTATTTT.

This clonotype was counted ten times or more. The chain links TRBV27 to TRBJ2-7, with 12 bases aligning to TRBD1. This CDR3 spans 15 amino acids. Looked up from germline, CDR1 is MNHEY and CDR2 is SMNVEV (reference sequence). V gave up 5 bases and J gave up 1 base; unmatched junction bases: 3. The CDR3 sequence: CASSGGQGASYEQYF. CDR3 nucleotide sequence: TGTGCCAGCAGTGGGGGACAGGGGGCTTCCTACGAGCAGTACTTC.

Only a few counts were recorded for this clonotype. The chain couples TRBV6-4 to TRBJ1-5; tentatively, D is TRBD1 (5 bases). Germline V gives CDR1 MRHNA, CDR2 SNTAGT. V was pared by 0 bases and J by 0 bases, with 9 bases between. The CDR3 runs to 16 residues. The CDR3 loop is CASSDSGRGSNQPQHF. CDR3 nucleotide sequence: TGTGCCAGCAGTGACTCAGGGAGGGGTAGCAATCAGCCCCAGCATTTT.

Many counts were recorded for this clonotype. CDR3 bases: TGTGCCAGCATTCAAAGTGGGGATGGCTACACCTTC. This translates into CASIQSGDGYTF. The chain combines TRBV28 with TRBJ1-2, with no clear D. V lost 7 bases and J 6 bases, leaving 12 bases between the germline ends. Germline lookup yields CDR1 MDHEN and CDR2 SYDVKM. The CDR3 length is 12 residues.

This clonotype has a count of ten or more. V is TRBV12-3 or TRBV12-4 and J is TRBJ2-1; 8 bases fit TRBD1. V gave up 5 bases and J gave up 2 bases; unmatched junction bases: 5. The CDR3 consists of 15 residues. This CDR3 is CASSTDRGAYNEQFF. In DNA form, the CDR3 reads TGTGCCAGCAGTACCGACAGGGGAGCCTACAATGAGCAGTTCTTC.

The J gene is TRBJ1-5, the V gene TRBV24-1, with 7 bases aligning to TRBD1. J gave up 5 bases and V 4 bases, and 4 bases lay outside the gene matches. CDR1 KGHDR and CDR2 SFDVKD come from the germline V gene. The CDR3 runs 14 residues. Here the CDR3 reads CATSDLTGDQPQHF. CDR3 sequence (DNA): TGTGCCACCAGTGACCTAACAGGGGATCAGCCCCAGCATTTT.

This clonotype occurred many times. This chain links TRBV28 with TRBJ2-1; TRBD1 matches 8 bases. The germline V gene has CDR1 MDHEN and CDR2 SYDVKM. CDR3 length equals 12 residues. J was trimmed by 7 bases and V by 7 bases; bases with no gene match: 3. The CDR3 here is CASTTGGNEQFF. Written as DNA, the CDR3 is TGTGCCAGCACCACAGGGGGGAATGAGCAGTTCTTC.